Shown below are 2 T cell receptor beta chains from a single sample sequenced in a study of blood T cell repertoires in COVID-19. This table comes from immunoSEQ multiplex PCR, and its TCRdb copy is limited to in-frame clones, with some not included. This sample has a few hundred thousand clones; around four fifths occur once, and the top ten carry 2.5% to 3.5%. Material for sequencing was peripheral blood. The receptors here all came from a man aged 45-65 years with active or convalescent COVID-19.

The chain carries TRBV27 and TRBJ2-3; 10 bases fit TRBD1. The V gene's germline CDR1 is MNHEY and CDR2 SMNVEV (reference sequence). The CDR3 is made up of 14 amino acids. After removal of 6 bases from V and 4 bases from J, the junction contained 4 bases not matched to a gene. The chain's CDR3 is CASRGTGVSDTQYF. The CDR3, as DNA: TGTGCCAGCAGGGGGACAGGGGTGTCAGATACGCAGTATTTT.

This chain joins TRBV5-1 and TRBJ2-5; 10 bases line up with TRBD1. CDR3 length equals 15 residues. Unmatched junction bases numbered 7, after V lost 3 bases and J lost 5 bases. In germline, CDR1 is SGHRS, CDR2 YFSETQ. Here the CDR3 reads CASSSRQGAGETQYF. The CDR3 DNA follows: TGCGCCAGCAGCTCTAGACAGGGGGCAGGGGAGACCCAGTACTTC.